The entry below gives a single T cell receptor beta chain sequence along with its context. These data come from a study of blood T cell repertoires in COVID-19. Whole-study context: Some COVID-19 samples were acute and others convalescent; all came from the United States, Italy and Spain.

Source study methods: Reference gene primer amplification yielded estimated nucleated cell counts. Some clones are missing from TCRdb's copy, which holds only in-frame ones; the method was immunoSEQ multiplex PCR. V, J and clone size reflect that table, while D and trimming were determined from the DNA. The table shows 150,000 to 200,000 clones, with about 85% occurring only once. V lost 6 bases, J lost 3 bases, and 5 bases stayed unmatched. Germline assignment: CDR1 SQVTM and CDR2 ANQGSEA. CDR3 size: 13 residues. The source of this sequence is a man between 18 and 29 years old with acute or convalescent COVID-19. The V and J genes are TRBV29-1 and TRBJ2-7, with 10 bases aligning to TRBD1. The sample consisted of peripheral blood. CDR3 protein: CSVARDRGYEQYF. The CDR3 DNA sequence: TGCAGCGTGGCTAGGGACAGGGGCTACGAGCAGTACTTC.